These 13 T cell receptor beta chains share one sample of origin, sequenced in a study of human T cells and chemical hapten exposure (dated by TCRdb to the early 2020s). The sample's time point label, in plain terms: pre-sensitization, week 0. Taken with the paper, the label for treatment or condition translates to: therapeutic diphenylcyclopropenone sensitization with weekly scalp DPC. Library preparation used RACE. Instrument on record: NextSeq 500. TCRdb ran its own pipeline on the public reads, namely fastp trimming at Q25 and MiXCR clone calling, and kept in-frame beta chains. Each record represents a unique CDR3 protein, reported with the most common genes and DNA among its rows. This sample lists 280,000 or so distinct CDR3 sequences; around 7% were detected once. The leading ten clones occupy approximately 1.2% of the sample. This material consisted of whole blood, taken in connection with sensitization to the hapten diphenylcyclopropenone (DPC). Every receptor here comes from a young man with alopecia areata. Some clones in this sample may be carry-over from other donors' samples.

This clonotype appeared many times. The chain couples TRBV6-5 to TRBJ1-2; 7 bases are a match to TRBD1. V shed 6 bases and J 0 bases; nucleotides not matched to a gene: 4. The CDR3 contains 14 residues. CDR1 MNHEY and CDR2 SVGAGI come from the germline V gene. The CDR3 bases are TGTGCCAGCAGCCGGGACAGTCCTAACTATGGCTACACCTTC. Protein product: CASSRDSPNYGYTF.

This rearrangement joins TRBV15 to TRBJ2-5; 7 bases align to TRBD1. The V gene's germline CDR1 is LNHNV and CDR2 YYDKDF (reference sequence). This CDR3 has 17 amino acids. V lost 0 bases to trimming and J lost 1 base; unmatched junction nucleotides: 8. The CDR3 region is CATSRDLTGEAQETQYF. In nucleotides, the CDR3 is TGTGCCACCAGCAGAGATTTAACAGGGGAAGCCCAAGAGACCCAGTACTTC.

The rearrangement joins TRBV6-6 to TRBJ1-1, with a weak D call TRBD1 (5 bases). CDR1 is MNHNY, CDR2 SVGAGI, per germline (reference sequence). V was cut by 4 bases and J by 4 bases, with 19 bases left in between. This CDR3 has 16 residues. In nucleotides, the CDR3 is TGTGCCAGCAGTTCATACAGGCGATCTGAAGGCACTGAAGCTTTCTTT. The encoded protein is CASSSYRRSEGTEAFF.

Many counts were recorded for this clonotype. The chain has TRBV5-1 and TRBJ1-1; the match to TRBD1 covers 9 bases. The CDR3 has 15 amino acids. CDR1 and CDR2 from the germline V gene are SGHRS and YFSETQ. V gave up 4 bases and J gave up 1 base; unmatched junction bases: 5. CDR3 sequence (DNA): TGCGCCAGCAGCCCGACAGGGGGGGCGAACACTGAAGCTTTCTTT. Translated, it gives CASSPTGGANTEAFF.

The chain combines TRBV6-6 with TRBJ2-7; D is unclear. The germline V gene encodes CDR1 MNHNY and CDR2 SVGAGI (reference sequence). The CDR3 totals 15 residues. With 4 bases removed from V and 0 bases from J, the gap between germline ends came to 13 bases. This chain's CDR3 is CASSSLGVSSYEQYV. The CDR3 region has the DNA TGTGCCAGCAGTTCTTTAGGCGTTAGCTCCTACGAGCAGTACGTC.

In its sample, this clonotype was seen a few times. V usage is TRBV6-2 or TRBV6-3 and J usage is TRBJ2-2; D is unresolved. The germline V gene encodes CDR1 MNHEY and CDR2 SVGEGT. This CDR3 region has 14 residues. Deletions cut 2 bases from V and 2 bases from J, with 6 bases between. CDR3 sequence: CASSYRYNTGELFF. CDR3 sequence (DNA): TGTGCCAGCAGTTACCGATACAACACCGGGGAGCTGTTTTTT.

V and J are TRBV7-9 and TRBJ2-3; perhaps D is TRBD1 or TRBD2 (5 bases each). In germline, CDR1 is SEHNR, CDR2 FQNEAQ (reference sequence). V was pared by 3 bases and J by 3 bases, with 13 bases between. The CDR3 extends over 15 amino acids. The CDR3 loop reads CASSLVGVLTDTQYF. In DNA, the CDR3 is TGTGCCAGCAGCTTGGTGGGGGTGCTGACAGATACGCAGTATTTT. The entire variable domain, with the rest obtained from reference TRBV7-9 and TRBJ2-3, is as follows: DTGVSQNPRHKITKRGQNVTFRCDPISEHNRLYWYRQTLGQGPEFLTYFQNEAQLEKSRLLSDRFSAERPKGSFSTLEIQRTEQGDSAMYLCASSLVGVLTDTQYFGPGTRLTVL.

In this sample, this clonotype turned up many times. The chain joins TRBV6-2 or TRBV6-3 to TRBJ2-2, with D possibly TRBD1 on 5 matching bases. The germline V and J ends were trimmed by 1 base and 0 bases, with 9 bases remaining between them. The germline V gene has CDR1 MNHEY and CDR2 SVGEGT. This CDR3 contains 16 residues. This CDR3 is CASSYLSRANTGELFF. CDR3 sequence (DNA): TGTGCCAGCAGTTACTTGTCCAGGGCGAACACCGGGGAGCTGTTTTTT.

The V gene is TRBV2, the J gene TRBJ1-2, with D unresolved. From germline, CDR1 is SNHLY and CDR2 FYNNEI. V lost 0 bases and J 4 bases, leaving 12 bases between the germline ends. This CDR3 is 15 amino acids long. CDR3 sequence: CASSEAGPAGYGYTF. The CDR3 DNA follows: TGTGCCAGCAGTGAAGCTGGCCCGGCGGGCTATGGCTACACCTTC.

The chain joins TRBV20-1 to TRBJ2-1; perhaps TRBD2 as D (6 bases). The germline CDR1 and CDR2 sequences are DFQATT and SNEGSKA (reference sequence). The V end lost 4 bases, the J end lost 0 bases, and 13 bases lay between the germline ends. CDR3 length: 15 amino acids. CDR3 protein: CSAIPGTRSYNEQFF. CDR3 nucleotides: TGCAGTGCTATCCCGGGGACTCGCTCCTACAATGAGCAGTTCTTC.

This clonotype has just a few counts. This sequence joins TRBV12-3 or TRBV12-4 and TRBJ1-6, with TRBD1 as a possible D gene (6 bases). Trimming cost V 6 bases and J 14 bases, with 23 bases left between them. The CDR3 is 15 residues long. The CDR3 region is CASRPSGQGLTSLHF. The DNA for the CDR3 is TGTGCCAGCAGGCCTAGCGGCCAGGGGTTGACGTCCCTCCACTTT.

The sample holds a few counts of this clonotype. The chain is built from TRBV28 and TRBJ1-4; TRBD1 might be the D (6 bases). The CDR3 sequence is 12 residues long. Trimming pared 5 bases from V and 11 bases from J, leaving 12 bases between. From germline, CDR1 is MDHEN and CDR2 SYDVKM. The CDR3 here is CASSARGPKLFF. In DNA, the CDR3 is TGTGCCAGCAGTGCCCGGGGGCCCAAACTGTTTTTT.

This clonotype has a handful of counts. The chain carries TRBV27 and TRBJ1-2; possibly TRBD1 for D (5 bases). Germline CDR1 reads MNHEY; CDR2 reads SMNVEV (reference sequence). This CDR3 spans 14 amino acids. V gave up 7 bases and J gave up 1 base, with 13 bases separating them. CDR3: CASKNRGINYGYTF. The CDR3 nucleotides are TGTGCCAGCAAAAATCGGGGCATTAACTATGGCTACACCTTC.